The entry that follows covers one TCR beta chain sequence. The target antigen is unknown. CDR1 and CDR2 from the germline V gene are SNHLY and FYNNEI. This CDR3 contains 12 residues. V was clipped by 5 bases and J by 8 bases, with 10 bases between them. The record originates from a study of beta chain features in type 1 diabetes. General observations from the study: Lower insertion and higher deletion counts appeared at VDJ junctions in type 1 diabetes patients. Still unanswered here is whether HLA type influences TCRB rearrangement.

Expressed TCRB transcripts were sequenced, since all the RNA that had been isolated was reverse transcribed. Clones were sequenced by immunoSEQ multiplex PCR, and TCRdb holds only the in-frame ones, with some missing. The table includes roughly 310,000 clones, about 11% detected once. This receptor was identified in a woman aged 25 to 39 in good health. Sequencing was done on a sample of naive CD4+ T cells from blood. The chain has TRBV2 and TRBJ2-1; possibly TRBD1 for D (6 bases). The CDR3 DNA sequence: TGTGCCAGCAGTCCACAGGGATATGAGCAGTTCTTC. It yields the protein CASSPQGYEQFF. The complete variable domain, with remaining parts taken from reference TRBV2 and TRBJ2-1, reads EPEVTQTPSHQVTQMGQEVILRCVPISNHLYFYWYRQILGQKVEFLVSFYNNEISEKSEIFDDQFSVERPDGSNFTLKIRSTKLEDSAMYFCASSPQGYEQFFGPGTRLTVL.